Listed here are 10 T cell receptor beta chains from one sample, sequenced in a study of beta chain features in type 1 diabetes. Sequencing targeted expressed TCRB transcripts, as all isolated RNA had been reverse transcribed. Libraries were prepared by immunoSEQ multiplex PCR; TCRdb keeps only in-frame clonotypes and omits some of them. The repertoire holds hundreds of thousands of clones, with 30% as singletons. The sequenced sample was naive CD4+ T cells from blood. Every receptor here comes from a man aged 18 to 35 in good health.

The DNA for the CDR3 is TGTGCCAGTAGTGGACCAGTTAGCAATCAGCCCCAGCATTTT. This encodes CASSGPVSNQPQHF. The V gene is TRBV19, the J gene TRBJ1-5; D unresolved. The CDR3 length is 14 residues. Deletions cut 5 bases from V and 0 bases from J, with 8 bases between. Germline values: CDR1 LNHDA, CDR2 SQIVND (reference sequence).

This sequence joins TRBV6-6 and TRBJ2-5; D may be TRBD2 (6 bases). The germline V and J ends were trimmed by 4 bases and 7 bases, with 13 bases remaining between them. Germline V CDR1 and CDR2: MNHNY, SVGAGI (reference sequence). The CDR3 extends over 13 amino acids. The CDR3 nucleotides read TGTGCCAGCAGTTCGTCGGTGGGGGGGACCCAGTACTTC. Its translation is CASSSSVGGTQYF.

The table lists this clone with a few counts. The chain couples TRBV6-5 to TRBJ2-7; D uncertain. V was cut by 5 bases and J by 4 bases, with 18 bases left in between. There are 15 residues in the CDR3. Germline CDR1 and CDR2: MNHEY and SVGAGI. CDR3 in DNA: TGTGCCAGCAGTCAATCTACGAGTTCCCCGTACGAGCAGTACTTC. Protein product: CASSQSTSSPYEQYF.

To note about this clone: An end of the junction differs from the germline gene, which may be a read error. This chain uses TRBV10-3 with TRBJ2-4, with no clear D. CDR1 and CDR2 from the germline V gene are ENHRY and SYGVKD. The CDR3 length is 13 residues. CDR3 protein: CASSTQSKNIQYF. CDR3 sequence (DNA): TGTGCCAGCAGTACCCAGAGTAAAAACATTCAGTACTTC.

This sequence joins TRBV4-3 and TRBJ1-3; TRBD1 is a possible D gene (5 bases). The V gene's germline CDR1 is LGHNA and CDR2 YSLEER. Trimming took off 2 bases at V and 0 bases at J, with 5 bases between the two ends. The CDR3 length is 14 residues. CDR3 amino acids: CASSQQGSGNTIYF. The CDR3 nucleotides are TGCGCCAGCAGCCAACAGGGCTCTGGAAACACCATATATTTT.

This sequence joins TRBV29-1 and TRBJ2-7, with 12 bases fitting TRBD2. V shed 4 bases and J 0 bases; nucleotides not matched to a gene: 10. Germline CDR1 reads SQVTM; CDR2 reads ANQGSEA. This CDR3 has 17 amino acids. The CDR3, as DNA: TGCAGCGTTGGTGGACCTAGCGGGAGGGGGAGCTCCTACGAGCAGTACTTC. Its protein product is CSVGGPSGRGSSYEQYF.

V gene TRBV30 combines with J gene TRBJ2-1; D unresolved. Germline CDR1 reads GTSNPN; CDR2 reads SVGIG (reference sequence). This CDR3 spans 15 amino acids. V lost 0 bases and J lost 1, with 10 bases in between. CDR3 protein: CAWSVRSRSYNEQFF. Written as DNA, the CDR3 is TGTGCCTGGAGTGTACGTAGCAGGTCCTACAATGAGCAGTTCTTC. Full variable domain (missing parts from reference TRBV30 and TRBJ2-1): SQTIHQWPATLVQPVGSPLSLECTVEGTSNPNLYWYRQAAGRGLQLLFYSVGIGQISSEVPQNLSASRPQDRQFILSSKKLLLSDSGFYLCAWSVRSRSYNEQFFGPGTRLTVL.

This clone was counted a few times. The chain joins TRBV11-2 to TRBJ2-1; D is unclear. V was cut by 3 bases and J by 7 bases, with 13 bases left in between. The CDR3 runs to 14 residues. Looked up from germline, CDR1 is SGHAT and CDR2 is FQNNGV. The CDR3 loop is CASSFSPNLNEQFF. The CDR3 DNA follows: TGTGCCAGCAGCTTTTCCCCTAACTTGAATGAGCAGTTCTTC.

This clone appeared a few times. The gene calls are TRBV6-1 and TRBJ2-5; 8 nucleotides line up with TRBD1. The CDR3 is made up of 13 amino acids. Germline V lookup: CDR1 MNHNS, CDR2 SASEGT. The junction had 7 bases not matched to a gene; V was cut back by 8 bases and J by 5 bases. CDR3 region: CASLRGLAETQYF. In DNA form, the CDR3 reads TGTGCCAGCCTCAGGGGGCTAGCGGAGACCCAGTACTTC.

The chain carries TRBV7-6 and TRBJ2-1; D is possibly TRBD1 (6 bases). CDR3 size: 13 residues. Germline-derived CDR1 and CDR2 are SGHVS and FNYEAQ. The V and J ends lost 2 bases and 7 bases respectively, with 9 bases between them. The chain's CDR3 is CASSLYQGNEQFF. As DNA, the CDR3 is TGTGCCAGCAGCTTATATCAGGGGAATGAGCAGTTCTTC.